This T cell receptor (beta chain) was identified in a study of T cell repertoires in cytomegalovirus infection. Whole-study results and caveats: Cumulative public TCR beta family frequency identified carriers of CMV plus the relevant HLA.

MiXCR, applied by TCRdb to the reads, yields one record per CDR3 protein. This table has approximately 730,000 distinct CDR3 sequences, 25% to 30% appearing once. Notes on this clonotype: Its antigen remains unknown.

CDR1 and CDR2 (germline): MNHEY, SMNVEV (reference sequence). With 6 bases clipped from V and 0 bases from J, the junction kept 8 bases outside the gene matches. The CDR3 runs to 16 residues. The clonotype comes from a human donor in good health (CMV status not recorded). Some clones in this sample may be carry-over from other donors' samples. Material: cultured CD8+ T cells from PBMCs, obtained from culture after CMV antigen stimulation. The chain recombines TRBV27 with TRBJ2-3; 8 nucleotides agree with TRBD2. CDR3 protein: CASRIAGPTSTDTQYF. CDR3 DNA sequence: TGTGCCAGCAGGATAGCGGGGCCTACTAGCACAGATACGCAGTATTTT.